This T cell receptor beta chain comes out of a study of T cells after yellow fever vaccination. About the study: For low cell numbers, libraries were made with SMART-Seq v4 Ultra Low Input. Study-level points and caveats: Only a small proportion of the clonotypes turned up in both the CD4 and the CD8 compartments, likely arising from convergent recombination.

Worth noting for this clonotype: Antigen: not known.

It was through 5'RACE template switching that TCR cDNA was made, with a universal primer site and UMIs added. MiXCR, applied by TCRdb to the 5' RACE reads, yields one record per CDR3 protein. The table lists about 340,000 distinct CDR3 sequences, roughly 9.4% of them singletons. Germline loops: CDR1 MNHEY, CDR2 SVGAGI. V dropped 0 bases and J dropped 1 base, with 15 bases sitting between them. The CDR3 loop spans 18 amino acids. The sequencing here drew on PBMCs, taken on the day of the first yellow fever vaccination. The clonotype originates from a man younger than 35 who received the YFV17D yellow fever vaccine. The chain uses TRBV6-5 and TRBJ2-2, with D tentatively TRBD1 (5 bases). CDR3 sequence (DNA): TGTGCCAGCAGTTACTCAGGGGCAGCGACGAAGAACACCGGGGAGCTGTTTTTT. As protein: CASSYSGAATKNTGELFF.